This T cell receptor (beta chain) was profiled in a study of shared clonotypes between healthy human individuals. Looking at the study overall: The cohort had a couple of women and a few men, ages 18 to 49. Per donor, CD8 memory used one plate, CD8 naive used two, CD4 memory used three and CD4 naive used three.

CDR1 is SNHLY, CDR2 FYNNEI, per germline. V lost 6 bases and J 4 bases, leaving 7 bases between the germline ends. The CDR3 has 11 amino acids. Running of the assay took place at deep level. The table came from immunoSEQ multiplex PCR; TCRdb's copy has only in-frame clones and leaves some out. The data show 2.5 million or so clones, approximately 94% seen once. This clone has just a few counts. Sequencing input: naive CD4+ T cells sorted from blood. Subset defined: CD45RA+ positively selected. The sequence derives from a man aged 18 to 29 in good health. The chain carries TRBV2 and TRBJ2-7, with no clear D. The chain's CDR3 is CASRVNYEQYF. For the CDR3, the DNA is TGTGCCAGCAGGGTTAATTACGAGCAGTACTTC.